The 24 T cell receptor beta chains in this list originate from one sample, sequenced in a study of blood T cell repertoires in COVID-19. Clones were read by immunoSEQ multiplex PCR, and TCRdb kept only the in-frame ones, dropping some. The data show 110,000 or so clones, 80% to 85% seen once. What was sequenced was peripheral blood. The source is a man older than 75 with acute or convalescent COVID-19.

The rearrangement links TRBV6-1 to TRBJ1-2; a weak D match, TRBD1 (6 bases). CDR3 size: 13 residues. CDR1 and CDR2 (germline): MNHNS, SASEGT. Trimming cost V 3 bases and J 4 bases, with 9 bases left between them. The CDR3 nucleotides read TGTGCCAGCAGTGAGTCGACAGGCTATGGCTACACCTTC. This codes for CASSESTGYGYTF.

This clone was recorded at least ten times. This chain connects TRBV12-3 or TRBV12-4 to TRBJ2-7; 7 bases are shared with TRBD2. The V gene end was trimmed by 5 bases and the J gene end by 2 bases; junction bases not matched to a gene: 3. The CDR3 runs to 13 residues. The chain's CDR3 is CASSLGRAYEQYF. As DNA, the CDR3 is TGTGCCAGCAGTCTGGGGAGGGCCTACGAGCAGTACTTC.

The chain employs TRBV19 and TRBJ1-5; TRBD1 is a possible D gene (5 bases). V was pared by 6 bases and J by 0 bases, with 21 bases between. The germline gives CDR1 LNHDA, CDR2 SQIVND (reference sequence). This CDR3 region has 18 residues. The CDR3 bases are TGTGCCAGTAGAAGCATAACCGCGGGGCTTTATAGCAATCAGCCCCAGCATTTT. It translates to CASRSITAGLYSNQPQHF.

This clone was counted once. The chain recombines TRBV7-9 with TRBJ2-7, with a weak D call TRBD1 (5 bases). The CDR3 has 15 residues. The V and J ends lost 5 bases and 0 bases respectively, with 14 bases between them. Germline assignment: CDR1 SEHNR and CDR2 FQNEAQ (reference sequence). CDR3 residues: CASSISGYGSYEQYF. CDR3 sequence (DNA): TGTGCCAGCAGCATATCAGGGTACGGCTCCTACGAGCAGTACTTC.

This clone has just one count. The CDR3 DNA reads TGTGCCAGCAGTTTGGGCCTGAACACTGAAGCTTTCTTT. Its translation: CASSLGLNTEAFF. The V gene is TRBV2, the J gene TRBJ1-1; D gene uncertain. V was trimmed by 5 bases and J by 0 bases, leaving 7 bases between them. CDR3 length equals 13 residues. Germline-derived CDR1 and CDR2 are SNHLY and FYNNEI.

The chain combines TRBV27 with TRBJ2-7, with D maybe TRBD2 (6 bases). The V end lost 0 bases, the J end lost 5 bases, and 14 bases lay between the germline ends. The CDR3 extends over 15 amino acids. Germline lookup yields CDR1 MNHEY and CDR2 SMNVEV (reference sequence). This CDR3 is CASSLSLRRGHEQYF. CDR3 in DNA: TGTGCCAGCAGTTTATCTTTGAGGCGGGGCCACGAGCAGTACTTC.

This sequence joins TRBV18 and TRBJ1-6, with D unclear. The ends were cut back, 0 bases at V and 8 bases at J, with 14 bases in the middle. CDR1 and CDR2 (germline): KGHSH, LQKENI. The length of the CDR3 is 16 residues. The CDR3 DNA follows: TGTGCCAGCTCACCACCAGAGGGAGGGTGGTATTCACCCCTCCACTTT. Protein product: CASSPPEGGWYSPLHF.

This chain joins TRBV24-1 and TRBJ1-5, with a tentative D call TRBD1 (5 bases). The CDR3 extends over 15 amino acids. Per the germline V gene, CDR1 is KGHDR and CDR2 is SFDVKD. V lost 4 bases, J lost 2 bases, and 11 bases lay in between. CDR3 in amino acids: CATSESGTGNQPQHF. DNA for the CDR3: TGTGCCACCAGTGAGAGCGGGACGGGCAATCAGCCCCAGCATTTT.

The chain carries TRBV18 and TRBJ1-2; 7 nucleotides agree with TRBD1. The J segment lost 3 bases and the V segment lost 3 bases, leaving 4 bases of the junction unmatched. CDR3 size: 14 residues. Germline CDR1 is KGHSH and CDR2 is LQKENI. CDR3 nucleotides: TGTGCCAGCTCACCGGAGGGACAGTACTATGGCTACACCTTC. Protein: CASSPEGQYYGYTF.

This clone was found once. The chain employs TRBV19 and TRBJ1-2; unclear D gene. The ends were cut back, 2 bases at V and 0 bases at J, with 10 bases in the middle. Germline CDR1 is LNHDA and CDR2 is SQIVND (reference sequence). This CDR3 contains 15 residues. This CDR3 is CASSILSVTNYGYTF. Here the CDR3 DNA reads TGTGCCAGTAGTATATTGAGCGTCACTAACTATGGCTACACCTTC.

The chain links TRBV6-5 to TRBJ1-1; 7 positions agree with TRBD1. CDR1 is MNHEY and CDR2 is SVGAGI in the germline V gene. The CDR3 loop spans 15 amino acids. V lost 2 bases, J lost 2 bases, and 5 bases stayed unmatched. DNA of the CDR3: TGTGCCAGCAGTTACGCGAGACAGGGAAACACTGAAGCTTTCTTT. Its translation is CASSYARQGNTEAFF.

The chain carries TRBV28 and TRBJ1-5; 11 bases match TRBD1. From germline, CDR1 is MDHEN and CDR2 SYDVKM. The trim removed 6 bases at V and 2 bases at J, leaving 6 bases unmatched. CDR3 length equals 16 residues. As DNA, the CDR3 is TGTGCCAGCAGGACTTGGACAGGGGGCGGCAATCAGCCCCAGCATTTT. Amino acid sequence: CASRTWTGGGNQPQHF.

The chain carries TRBV2 and TRBJ2-2, with 7 nucleotides matching TRBD1. Germline CDR1 SNHLY, CDR2 FYNNEI. The length of the CDR3 is 16 residues. V shed 7 bases, J shed 4 bases, and the junction held 12 bases outside the gene matches. The DNA for the CDR3 is TGTGCCAGCATAGACGTGTACAGGGGTAGCACCGGGGAGCTGTTTTTT. This encodes CASIDVYRGSTGELFF.

The genes are TRBV4-1 and TRBJ2-5, with D tentatively TRBD1 (5 bases). This CDR3 region has 13 residues. The germline CDR1 and CDR2 sequences are MGHRA and YSYEKL. The germline V and J ends were trimmed by 8 bases and 2 bases, with 12 bases remaining between them. CDR3 coding DNA: TGCGCCAGCGCCAGGGCGACTCAAGAGACCCAGTACTTC. It yields the protein CASARATQETQYF.

The gene calls are TRBV5-6 and TRBJ1-6, with D uncertain. Trimming removed 6 bases from V and 0 bases from J, with 7 bases in between. Germline loops: CDR1 SGHDT, CDR2 YYEEEE. The CDR3 has 14 amino acids. CDR3 region: CASTWSSYNSPLHF. CDR3 DNA sequence: TGTGCCAGCACTTGGAGCTCCTATAATTCACCCCTCCACTTT.

V and J are TRBV7-2 and TRBJ1-5; D possibly corresponds to TRBD1 (5 bases). Trimming pared 3 bases from V and 9 bases from J, leaving 15 bases between. CDR1 is SGHTA and CDR2 is FQGNSA in the germline V gene. This CDR3 contains 14 residues. The CDR3 sequence: CASSFGRDGRPQHF. CDR3 sequence (DNA): TGTGCCAGCAGCTTCGGCAGGGATGGGCGGCCCCAGCATTTT.

This chain links TRBV27 with TRBJ2-1, with 9 bases lining up with TRBD2. The CDR3 runs 17 residues. J lost 6 bases, V lost 4 bases, and 13 bases had no gene match. Germline values: CDR1 MNHEY, CDR2 SMNVEV (reference sequence). The DNA for the CDR3 is TGTGCCAGCAGTTCGCGGGGGGGGTTTAGCGGACGCAATGAGCAGTTCTTC. Translation gives CASSSRGGFSGRNEQFF.

This chain connects TRBV27 to TRBJ2-5; D is undetermined. The CDR3 length is 13 residues. From germline, CDR1 is MNHEY and CDR2 SMNVEV (reference sequence). The V end lost 6 bases, the J end lost 1 base, and 9 bases lay between the germline ends. The CDR3 spells CASSLRVQETQYF. The CDR3 DNA reads as TGTGCCAGCAGCCTAAGAGTCCAAGAGACCCAGTACTTC.

This chain uses TRBV5-1 with TRBJ2-1, with a possible D match to TRBD1 (6 bases). In germline, CDR1 is SGHRS, CDR2 YFSETQ. V was cut by 4 bases and J by 4 bases, with 18 bases left in between. There are 16 residues in the CDR3. The CDR3: CASSATGPVGYNEQFF. The CDR3 DNA sequence: TGCGCCAGCAGCGCGACAGGTCCTGTGGGGTACAATGAGCAGTTCTTC.

V and J are TRBV18 and TRBJ2-7; the D is unclear. This CDR3 has 13 residues. Trimming took 1 base from V and 5 from J, leaving 9 bases between them. Germline V gives CDR1 KGHSH, CDR2 LQKENI. The CDR3 loop is CASSPRANHEQYF. The CDR3 nucleotides read TGTGCCAGCTCACCACGGGCCAACCACGAGCAGTACTTC.

CDR3 DNA sequence: TGTGCCAGTAGTATGTCGAGGGACAGCGGGCAGCCCCAGCATTTT. It is translated as CASSMSRDSGQPQHF. V is TRBV19 and J is TRBJ1-5; 7 bases map to TRBD1. This CDR3 comprises 15 residues. V lost 3 bases and J lost 7; bases outside the gene matches: 9. Germline V CDR1 and CDR2: LNHDA, SQIVND (reference sequence).

Only a few counts were recorded for this clone. The rearrangement links TRBV28 to TRBJ1-1; D not certain. Germline loops: CDR1 MDHEN, CDR2 SYDVKM. Trimming pared 6 bases from V and 7 bases from J, leaving 18 bases between. The CDR3 is made up of 14 amino acids. CDR3 nucleotide sequence: TGTGCCAGCAGCCGACCGATGTCGGGGAGTGAAGCTTTCTTT. Translated: CASSRPMSGSEAFF.

V and J are TRBV19 and TRBJ1-2, with a tentative D call TRBD1 (5 bases). V was shortened by 5 bases and J by 7 bases, with 17 bases between the two germline ends. Germline V gives CDR1 LNHDA, CDR2 SQIVND (reference sequence). The CDR3 has 14 amino acids. CDR3 protein: CASSSLGTLGGYTF. The CDR3 nucleotides read TGTGCCAGTAGTTCCCTCGGGACTTTAGGTGGCTACACCTTC.

A few counts support this clone. The chain is built from TRBV6-5 and TRBJ1-5; 7 positions match TRBD1. CDR3 length: 15 amino acids. The junction had 7 bases not matched to a gene; V was cut back by 4 bases and J by 4 bases. CDR1 and CDR2 (germline): MNHEY, SVGAGI. The CDR3 protein is CASSSAGQRNQPQHF. In DNA, the CDR3 is TGTGCCAGCAGTTCCGCGGGACAGAGAAATCAGCCCCAGCATTTT.